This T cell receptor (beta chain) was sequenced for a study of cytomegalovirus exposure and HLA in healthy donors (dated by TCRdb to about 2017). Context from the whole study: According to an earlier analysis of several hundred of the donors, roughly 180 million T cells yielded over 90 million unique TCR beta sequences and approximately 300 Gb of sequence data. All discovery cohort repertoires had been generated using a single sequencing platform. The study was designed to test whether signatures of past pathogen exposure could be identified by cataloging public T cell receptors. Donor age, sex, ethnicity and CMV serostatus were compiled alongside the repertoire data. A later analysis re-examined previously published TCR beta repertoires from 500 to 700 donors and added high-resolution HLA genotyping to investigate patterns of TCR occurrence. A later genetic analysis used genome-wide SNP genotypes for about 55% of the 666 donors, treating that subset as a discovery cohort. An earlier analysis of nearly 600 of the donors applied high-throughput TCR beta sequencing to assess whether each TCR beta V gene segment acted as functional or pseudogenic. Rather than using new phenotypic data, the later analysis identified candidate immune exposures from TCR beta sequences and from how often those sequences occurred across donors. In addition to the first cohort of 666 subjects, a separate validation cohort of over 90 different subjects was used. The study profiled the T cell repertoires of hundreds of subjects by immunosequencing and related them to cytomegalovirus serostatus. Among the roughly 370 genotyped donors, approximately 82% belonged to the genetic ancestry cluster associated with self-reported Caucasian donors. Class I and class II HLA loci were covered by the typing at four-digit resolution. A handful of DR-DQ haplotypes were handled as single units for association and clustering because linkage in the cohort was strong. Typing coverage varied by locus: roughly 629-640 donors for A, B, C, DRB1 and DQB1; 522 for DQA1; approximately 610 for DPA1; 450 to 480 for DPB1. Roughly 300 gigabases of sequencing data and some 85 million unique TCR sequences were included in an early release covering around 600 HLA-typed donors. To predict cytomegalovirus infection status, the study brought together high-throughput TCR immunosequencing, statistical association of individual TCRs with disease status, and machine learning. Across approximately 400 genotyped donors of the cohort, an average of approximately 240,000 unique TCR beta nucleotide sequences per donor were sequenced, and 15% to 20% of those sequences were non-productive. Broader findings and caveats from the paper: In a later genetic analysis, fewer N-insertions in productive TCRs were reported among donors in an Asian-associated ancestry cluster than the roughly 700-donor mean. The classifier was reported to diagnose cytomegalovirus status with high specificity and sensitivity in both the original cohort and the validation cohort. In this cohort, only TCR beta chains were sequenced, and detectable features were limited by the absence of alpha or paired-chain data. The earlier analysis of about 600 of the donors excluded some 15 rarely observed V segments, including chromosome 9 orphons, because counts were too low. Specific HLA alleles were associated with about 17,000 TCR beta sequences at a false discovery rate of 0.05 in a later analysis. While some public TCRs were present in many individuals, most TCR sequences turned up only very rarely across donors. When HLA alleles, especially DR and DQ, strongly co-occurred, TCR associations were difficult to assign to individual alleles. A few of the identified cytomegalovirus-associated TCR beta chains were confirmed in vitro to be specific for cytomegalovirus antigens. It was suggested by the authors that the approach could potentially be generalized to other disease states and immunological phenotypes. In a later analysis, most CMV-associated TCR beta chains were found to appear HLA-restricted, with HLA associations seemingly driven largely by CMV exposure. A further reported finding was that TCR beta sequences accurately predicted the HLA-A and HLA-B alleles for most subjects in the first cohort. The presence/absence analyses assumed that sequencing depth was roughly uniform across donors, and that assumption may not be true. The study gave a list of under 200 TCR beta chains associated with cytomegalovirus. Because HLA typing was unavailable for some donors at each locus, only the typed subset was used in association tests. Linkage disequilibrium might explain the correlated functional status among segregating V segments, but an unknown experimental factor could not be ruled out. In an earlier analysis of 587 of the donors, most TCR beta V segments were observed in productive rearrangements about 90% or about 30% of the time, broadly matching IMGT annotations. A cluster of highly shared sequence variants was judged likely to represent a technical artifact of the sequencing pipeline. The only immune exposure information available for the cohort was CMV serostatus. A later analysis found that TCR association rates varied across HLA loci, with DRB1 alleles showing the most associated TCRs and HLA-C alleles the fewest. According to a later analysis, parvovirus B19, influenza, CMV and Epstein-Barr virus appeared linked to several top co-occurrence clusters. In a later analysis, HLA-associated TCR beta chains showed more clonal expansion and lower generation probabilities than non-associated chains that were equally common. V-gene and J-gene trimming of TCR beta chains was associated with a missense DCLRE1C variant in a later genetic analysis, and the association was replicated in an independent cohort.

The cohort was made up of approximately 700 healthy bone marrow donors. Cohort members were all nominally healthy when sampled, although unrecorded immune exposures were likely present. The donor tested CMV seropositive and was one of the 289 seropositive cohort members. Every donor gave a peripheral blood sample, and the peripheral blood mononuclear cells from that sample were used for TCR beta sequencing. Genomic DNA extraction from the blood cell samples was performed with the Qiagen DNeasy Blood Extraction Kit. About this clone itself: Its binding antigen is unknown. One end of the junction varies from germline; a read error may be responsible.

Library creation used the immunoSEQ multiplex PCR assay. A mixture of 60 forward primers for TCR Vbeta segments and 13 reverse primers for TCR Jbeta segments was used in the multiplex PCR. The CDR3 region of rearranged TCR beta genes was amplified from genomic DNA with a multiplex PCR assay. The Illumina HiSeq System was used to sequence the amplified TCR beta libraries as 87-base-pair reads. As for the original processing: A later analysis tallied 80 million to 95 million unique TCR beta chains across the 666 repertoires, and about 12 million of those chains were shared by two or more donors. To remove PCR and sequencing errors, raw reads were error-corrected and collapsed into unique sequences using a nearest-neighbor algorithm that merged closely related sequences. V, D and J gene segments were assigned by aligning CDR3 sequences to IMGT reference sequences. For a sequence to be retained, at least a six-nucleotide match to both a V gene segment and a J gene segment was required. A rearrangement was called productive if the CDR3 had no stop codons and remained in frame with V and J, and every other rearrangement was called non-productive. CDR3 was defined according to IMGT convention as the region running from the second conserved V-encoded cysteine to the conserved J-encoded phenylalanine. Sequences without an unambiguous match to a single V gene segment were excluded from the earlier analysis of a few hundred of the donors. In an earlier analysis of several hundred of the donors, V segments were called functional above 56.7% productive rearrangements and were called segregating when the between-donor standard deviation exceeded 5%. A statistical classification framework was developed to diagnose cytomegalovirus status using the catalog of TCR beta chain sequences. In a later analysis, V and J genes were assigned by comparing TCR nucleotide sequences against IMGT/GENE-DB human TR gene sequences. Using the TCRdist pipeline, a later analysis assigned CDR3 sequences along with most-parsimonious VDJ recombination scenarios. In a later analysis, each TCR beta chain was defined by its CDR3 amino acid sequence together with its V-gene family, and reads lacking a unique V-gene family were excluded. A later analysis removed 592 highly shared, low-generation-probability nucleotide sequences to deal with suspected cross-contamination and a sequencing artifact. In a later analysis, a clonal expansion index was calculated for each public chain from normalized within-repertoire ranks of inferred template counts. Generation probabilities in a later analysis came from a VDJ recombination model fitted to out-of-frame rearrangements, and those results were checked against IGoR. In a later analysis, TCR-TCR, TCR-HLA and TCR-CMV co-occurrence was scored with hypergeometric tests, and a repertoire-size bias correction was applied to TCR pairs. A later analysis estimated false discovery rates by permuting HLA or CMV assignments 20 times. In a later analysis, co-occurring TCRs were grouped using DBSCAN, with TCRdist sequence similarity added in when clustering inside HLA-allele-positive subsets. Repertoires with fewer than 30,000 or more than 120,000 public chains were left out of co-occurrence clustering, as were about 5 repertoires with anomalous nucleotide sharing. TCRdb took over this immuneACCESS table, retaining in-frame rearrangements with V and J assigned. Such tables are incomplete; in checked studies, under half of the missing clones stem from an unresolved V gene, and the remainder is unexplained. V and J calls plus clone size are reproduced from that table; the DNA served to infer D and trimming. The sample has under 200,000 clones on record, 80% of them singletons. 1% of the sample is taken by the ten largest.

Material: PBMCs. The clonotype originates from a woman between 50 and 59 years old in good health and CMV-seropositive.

The CDR3: CASSTRKWGYQQYF. DNA sequence: TGTGCCAGCAGCACCCGGAAGTGGGGCTACCAGCAGTACTTC. This chain is built from TRBV13 and TRBJ2-7; 5 matching bases give a weak D call of TRBD1. The CDR3 contains 14 residues, cysteine and phenylalanine counted. The only DNA kept is the CDR3, 42 bases in frame from the first base. CDR1 is given as PRHDT and CDR2 as FYEKMQ, both from the germline V gene (reference sequence).